Reported below is one T cell receptor (beta chain). The method was immunoSEQ multiplex PCR; TCRdb's version includes in-frame clones alone and lacks a portion of them. The data hold hundreds of thousands of clones, with around four fifths observed a single time. The entry originates in a study of shared clonotypes between healthy human individuals. V was pared by 6 bases and J by 7 bases, with 7 bases of the junction left unmatched. Germline assignment: CDR1 WNHNN and CDR2 SYGVQD (reference sequence). The CDR3 has 13 residues. Sample: memory CD4+ T cells sorted from blood. Described subset: CD45RA-negative fraction. This sequence joins TRBV10-1 and TRBJ2-7; TRBD2 agrees at 9 bases. This sequence originates from a woman aged 25 to 39 in good health. The CDR3 DNA follows: TGCGCCAGCAGAACTAGCGGGTCCTCGGAGCAGTACTTC. It encodes CASRTSGSSEQYF.